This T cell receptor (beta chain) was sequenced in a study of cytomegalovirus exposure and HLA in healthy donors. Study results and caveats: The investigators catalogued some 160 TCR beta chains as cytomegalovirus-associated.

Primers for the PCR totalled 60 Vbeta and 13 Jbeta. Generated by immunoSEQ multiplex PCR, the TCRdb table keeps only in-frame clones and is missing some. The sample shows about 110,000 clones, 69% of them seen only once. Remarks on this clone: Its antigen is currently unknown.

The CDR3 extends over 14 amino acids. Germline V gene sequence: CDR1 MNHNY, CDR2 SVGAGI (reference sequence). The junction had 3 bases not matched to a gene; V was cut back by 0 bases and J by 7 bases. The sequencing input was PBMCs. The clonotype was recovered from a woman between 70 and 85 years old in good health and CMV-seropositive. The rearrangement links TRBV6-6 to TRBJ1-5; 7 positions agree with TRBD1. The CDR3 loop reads CASSYSGQWQPQHF. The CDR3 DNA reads TGTGCCAGCAGTTACTCGGGACAGTGGCAGCCCCAGCATTTT.